The 30 T cell receptor beta chains below were found in one sample sequenced in a study of CD8 T cells in Susac syndrome. An input of roughly 0.45 to 1 ug of RNA was subjected to reverse transcription using random hexamers. TCRdb re-called the immunoSEQ multiplex PCR reads with MiXCR, one entry per CDR3 protein. The profile shows about 210,000 distinct CDR3 sequences, 85% to 95% of them singletons. Sequencing input: CD4+ T cells from PBMCs. All receptors derive from a human donor with Susac syndrome.

Only one count was recorded for this clonotype. This chain uses TRBV2 with TRBJ2-1; 11 nucleotides agree with TRBD2. Germline values: CDR1 SNHLY, CDR2 FYNNEI. This CDR3 contains 14 residues. The junction had 4 bases not matched to a gene; V was cut back by 4 bases and J by 8 bases. CDR3 DNA sequence: TGTGCCAGCAGTGGACTAGCGGGGCGAGATGAGCAGTTCTTC. Protein sequence: CASSGLAGRDEQFF.

The chain couples TRBV12-3 or TRBV12-4 to TRBJ2-3; a weak D match, TRBD2 (6 bases). CDR3 length: 14 residues. Deletions cut 6 bases from V and 2 bases from J, with 12 bases between. The chain's CDR3 is CASSPGLHTDTQYF. In DNA, the CDR3 is TGTGCCAGCAGCCCGGGACTTCACACAGATACGCAGTATTTT.

CDR3 DNA: TGTGCCAGCCGGCCAACGGGCACAGATACGCAGTATTTT. As protein: CASRPTGTDTQYF. The genes are TRBV6-2 or TRBV6-3 and TRBJ2-3; unclear D gene. This CDR3 has 13 residues. Germline V gene lookup returns CDR1 MNHEY and CDR2 SVGEGT. Trimming pared 8 bases from V and 1 base from J, leaving 10 bases between.

The chain links TRBV7-3 to TRBJ2-7, with 8 bases that match TRBD1. Per the germline V gene, CDR1 is SGHTA and CDR2 is FQGTGA. The CDR3 covers 14 residues. The V segment lost 5 bases and the J segment 3 bases; nucleotides outside the gene matches: 6. This CDR3 is CASSPQGAGYEQYF. CDR3 DNA: TGTGCCAGCAGCCCCCAGGGGGCGGGCTACGAGCAGTACTTC.

The V and J genes are TRBV6-2 or TRBV6-3 and TRBJ1-5; D not certain. The V end was cut by 5 bases, the J end by 6 bases, with 5 bases between. From germline, CDR1 is MNHEY and CDR2 SVGEGT. The CDR3 is 11 amino acids. CDR3 bases: TGTGCCAGCAGTAACCCTCAGCCCCAGCATTTT. Residues: CASSNPQPQHF.

The rearrangement links TRBV25-1 to TRBJ1-2; no definite D call. The CDR3 totals 13 residues. Between the trimmed V and J ends, which lost 0 bases and 2 bases, there was a span of 4 bases. Germline V gene sequence: CDR1 MGHDK, CDR2 SYGVNS. CDR3 sequence reads: CASSEYSNYGYTF. In nucleotides, the CDR3 is TGTGCCAGCAGTGAATATAGCAACTATGGCTACACCTTC.

This sequence joins TRBV9 and TRBJ1-1; D not resolved. Germline assignment: CDR1 SGDLS and CDR2 YYNGEE. The CDR3 is 16 amino acids. The V gene lost 3 bases and the J gene lost 4 bases, with 19 bases spanning the gap. CDR3 DNA sequence: TGTGCCAGCAGCGGAGGCCCCCGGGGATCGGTCACTGAAGCTTTCTTT. Its protein product is CASSGGPRGSVTEAFF.

J is TRBJ1-2 and V is TRBV15, with TRBD1 matching over 9 bases. V shed 3 bases and J 0 bases; nucleotides not matched to a gene: 2. Germline loops: CDR1 LNHNV, CDR2 YYDKDF (reference sequence). The CDR3 runs 15 residues. The DNA of the CDR3 is TGTGCCACCAGCAGGGGGACAGGGACTAACTATGGCTACACCTTC. Protein: CATSRGTGTNYGYTF. Complete variable domain (other parts from reference TRBV15 and TRBJ1-2): DAMVIQNPRYQVTQFGKPVTLSCSQTLNHNVMYWYQQKSSQAPKLLFHYYDKDFNNEADTPDNFQSRRPNTSFCFLDIRSPGLGDTAMYLCATSRGTGTNYGYTFGSGTRLTVV.

V gene TRBV19 combines with J gene TRBJ2-7; 8 bases line up with TRBD1. This CDR3 spans 13 amino acids. The ends lost 8 bases at V and 3 bases at J; junction bases unmatched: 6. Germline CDR1 is LNHDA and CDR2 is SQIVND (reference sequence). The CDR3 sequence is CASGDRGGYEQYF. The CDR3 nucleotides read TGTGCCAGTGGAGACAGGGGAGGCTACGAGCAGTACTTC.

The chain has TRBV7-2 and TRBJ1-2; D remains unclear. This CDR3 has 16 residues. Trimming took 6 bases from V and 4 from J, leaving 21 bases between them. Looked up from germline, CDR1 is SGHTA and CDR2 is FQGNSA. CDR3 nucleotide sequence: TGTGCCAGCAGGTGGAAGGGCCCACTTCACCGCTATGGCTACACCTTC. Protein sequence: CASRWKGPLHRYGYTF.

The chain recombines TRBV6-2 or TRBV6-3 with TRBJ2-1; 9 nucleotides line up with TRBD1. In germline, CDR1 is MNHEY, CDR2 SVGEGT. This CDR3 comprises 16 residues. J lost 7 bases, V lost 6 bases, and 13 bases had no gene match. CDR3 coding DNA: TGTGCCAGCAGCGCCCGCGGGACAGGGAGGGAGAATGAGCAGTTCTTC. Its translation is CASSARGTGRENEQFF.

J is TRBJ2-5 and V is TRBV12-3 or TRBV12-4; 7 bases are shared with TRBD1. The V gene end was trimmed by 5 bases and the J gene end by 4 bases; junction bases not matched to a gene: 7. CDR3 length equals 14 residues. The CDR3 is CASSLLTGTETQYF. In DNA form, the CDR3 reads TGTGCCAGCAGTCTATTGACAGGGACAGAGACCCAGTACTTC.

V gene TRBV6-5 combines with J gene TRBJ1-2; TRBD1 aligns across 8 bases. This CDR3 has 17 amino acids. Germline V lookup: CDR1 MNHEY, CDR2 SVGAGI. J lost 5 bases, V lost 6 bases, and 17 bases had no gene match. The CDR3 DNA reads as TGTGCCAGCAGCTATTGGACAGGGACGGGCTTAGAGTATGGCTACACCTTC. Its translation: CASSYWTGTGLEYGYTF.

The rearrangement uses TRBV3-1 and TRBJ1-5; 7 bases align to TRBD1. Per the germline V gene, CDR1 is LGHDT and CDR2 is YNNKEL (reference sequence). The CDR3 covers 14 residues. V was clipped by 0 bases and J by 9 bases; unmatched bases: 5. CDR3: CASSQDGTVWPQHF. The DNA of the CDR3 is TGTGCCAGCAGCCAAGACGGGACAGTATGGCCCCAGCATTTT.

The chain joins TRBV7-9 to TRBJ2-3, with D tentatively TRBD2 (6 bases). The V gene's germline CDR1 is SEHNR and CDR2 FQNEAQ (reference sequence). V was cut by 3 bases and J by 2 bases, with 12 bases left in between. The length of the CDR3 is 15 residues. The CDR3 DNA reads as TGTGCCAGCAGCTTTTTAGCGGTTTTCACAGATACGCAGTATTTT. It encodes CASSFLAVFTDTQYF.

This clonotype was detected once. J is TRBJ2-2 and V is TRBV4-2; 9 bases match TRBD1. V lost 5 bases, J lost 1 base, and 5 bases stayed unmatched. CDR1 and CDR2 (germline): LGHNA, YNFKEQ. The CDR3 is 16 amino acids. The CDR3 spells CASSYSGQGNTGELFF. The DNA for the CDR3 is TGTGCCAGCAGCTATTCGGGACAGGGGAACACCGGGGAGCTGTTTTTT.

The chain carries TRBV12-3 or TRBV12-4 and TRBJ2-5, with 9 bases that match TRBD2. V was pared by 3 bases and J by 2 bases, with 13 bases of the junction left unmatched. The CDR3 extends over 18 amino acids. DNA for the CDR3: TGTGCCAGCAGTTTCGCGGCTAGCGGGGTCCTACTTCAAGAGACCCAGTACTTC. It translates to CASSFAASGVLLQETQYF.

The rearrangement joins TRBV3-1 to TRBJ2-4; 8 bases align to TRBD1. Germline CDR1 LGHDT, CDR2 YNNKEL (reference sequence). The CDR3 covers 13 residues. The V and J ends lost 3 bases and 8 bases, in that order; junction bases with no gene match: 3. CDR3 DNA: TGTGCCAGCAGCCAGGACAGGGAGGACATTCAGTACTTC. Its translation: CASSQDREDIQYF.

The chain is built from TRBV5-6 and TRBJ1-2, with no clear D. This CDR3 has 14 amino acids. In germline, CDR1 is SGHDT, CDR2 YYEEEE. Trimming pared 2 bases from V and 8 bases from J, leaving 16 bases between. CDR3 loop: CASSLYLVSKGYTF. The CDR3 region has the DNA TGTGCCAGCAGCTTATATCTGGTGTCGAAAGGCTACACCTTC.

This chain uses TRBV4-3 with TRBJ2-2, with D possibly TRBD1 on 6 matching bases. The V end was cut by 2 bases, the J end by 9 bases, with 13 bases between. The V gene's germline CDR1 is LGHNA and CDR2 YSLEER. The CDR3 is 14 residues long. The DNA for the CDR3 is TGCGCCAGCAGCCAAAGGCAGGGGTTTCGGGAGCTGTTTTTT. It codes for CASSQRQGFRELFF.

V and J are TRBV6-5 and TRBJ1-2; the D gene is possibly TRBD1 (6 bases). Germline CDR1 and CDR2: MNHEY and SVGAGI. The length of the CDR3 is 14 residues. Trimming removed 2 bases at V and 6 bases at J, with 13 bases between. In DNA, the CDR3 is TGTGCCAGCAGTTACACGGGGGCAAATGATGGCTACACCTTC. Residues: CASSYTGANDGYTF.

CDR3 DNA sequence: TGTGCCTGGAGTGTTCGGGGTGTCCTAGGCTACACCTTC. It translates to CAWSVRGVLGYTF. The chain employs TRBV30 and TRBJ1-2; D not resolved. The CDR3 covers 13 residues. The germline V gene has CDR1 GTSNPN and CDR2 SVGIG (reference sequence). The germline V and J ends were trimmed by 0 bases and 8 bases, with 13 bases remaining between them.

This chain uses TRBV12-3 or TRBV12-4 with TRBJ1-4, with a weak D call TRBD1 (6 bases). The CDR3 runs 14 residues. V lost 3 bases and J lost 5, with 10 bases in between. This CDR3 reads CASSFRTENEKLFF. Written as DNA, the CDR3 is TGTGCCAGCAGTTTTCGGACAGAAAATGAAAAACTGTTTTTT.

This rearrangement joins TRBV12-3 or TRBV12-4 to TRBJ2-2, with 8 bases fitting TRBD1. The CDR3 has 14 residues. V was clipped by 6 bases and J by 6 bases; unmatched bases: 6. DNA of the CDR3: TGTGCCAGCAGGACCGACAGGGGAGCCGGGGAGCTGTTTTTT. Translation gives CASRTDRGAGELFF.

The chain employs TRBV7-9 and TRBJ2-7; D perhaps matches TRBD1 (7 bases). The germline CDR1 and CDR2 sequences are SEHNR and FQNEAQ (reference sequence). The CDR3 has 15 residues. Trimming cost V 2 bases and J 5 bases, with 16 bases left between them. The CDR3 bases are TGTGCCAGCAGCTTACTCGGAGGGGGCAACGACGAGCAGTACTTC. It codes for CASSLLGGGNDEQYF.

The chain couples TRBV7-9 to TRBJ1-2; 7 nucleotides match TRBD1. Germline CDR1 is SEHNR and CDR2 is FQNEAQ (reference sequence). This CDR3 has 15 amino acids. Trimming took 4 bases from V and 4 from J; bases not matched to a gene: 9. The CDR3 coding sequence is TGTGCCAGCAGCTACCCTGGGACAGTCACCTATGGCTACACCTTC. Translating gives CASSYPGTVTYGYTF. The entire variable domain, with the rest obtained from reference TRBV7-9 and TRBJ1-2, is as follows: DTGVSQNPRHKITKRGQNVTFRCDPISEHNRLYWYRQTLGQGPEFLTYFQNEAQLEKSRLLSDRFSAERPKGSFSTLEIQRTEQGDSAMYLCASSYPGTVTYGYTFGSGTRLTVV.

V and J are TRBV5-1 and TRBJ1-1, with a weak D call TRBD1 (6 bases). CDR3 length equals 14 residues. V lost 7 bases, J lost 0 bases, and 13 bases lay in between. CDR1 and CDR2 from the germline V gene are SGHRS and YFSETQ. CDR3 nucleotides: TGCGCCAGCTGTCCGGGGGGCCTGAACACTGAAGCTTTCTTT. Its protein is CASCPGGLNTEAFF.

The chain combines TRBV29-1 with TRBJ2-5; D ambiguous. Germline assignment: CDR1 SQVTM and CDR2 ANQGSEA. The CDR3 consists of 12 residues. V dropped 4 bases and J dropped 4 bases, with 10 bases sitting between them. In DNA form, the CDR3 reads TGCAGCGTTGTCCCCTCAGGAGAGACCCAGTACTTC. Its translation: CSVVPSGETQYF. Complete variable domain (other parts from reference TRBV29-1 and TRBJ2-5): SAVISQKPSRDICQRGTSLTIQCQVDSQVTMMFWYRQQPGQSLTLIATANQGSEATYESGFVIDKFPISRPNLTFSTLTVSNMSPEDSSIYLCSVVPSGETQYFGPGTRLLVL.

This chain connects TRBV7-6 to TRBJ1-3, with TRBD1 as a possible D gene (6 bases). Trimming left V 5 bases short and J 0 bases short, with 14 bases between. The CDR3 is made up of 16 amino acids. Per germline, CDR1 SGHVS and CDR2 FNYEAQ. CDR3 residues: CASSPGTSVSGNTIYF. The CDR3 nucleotides read TGTGCCAGCAGCCCAGGGACATCCGTCTCTGGAAACACCATATATTTT.

This rearrangement joins TRBV18 to TRBJ2-5; 8 nucleotides align to TRBD1. J was trimmed by 1 base and V by 2 bases; bases with no gene match: 3. Germline loops: CDR1 KGHSH, CDR2 LQKENI. This CDR3 has 15 residues. CDR3 sequence (DNA): TGTGCCAGCTCACCAACGACAGGGGTCCAAGAGACCCAGTACTTC. Translated, it gives CASSPTTGVQETQYF.